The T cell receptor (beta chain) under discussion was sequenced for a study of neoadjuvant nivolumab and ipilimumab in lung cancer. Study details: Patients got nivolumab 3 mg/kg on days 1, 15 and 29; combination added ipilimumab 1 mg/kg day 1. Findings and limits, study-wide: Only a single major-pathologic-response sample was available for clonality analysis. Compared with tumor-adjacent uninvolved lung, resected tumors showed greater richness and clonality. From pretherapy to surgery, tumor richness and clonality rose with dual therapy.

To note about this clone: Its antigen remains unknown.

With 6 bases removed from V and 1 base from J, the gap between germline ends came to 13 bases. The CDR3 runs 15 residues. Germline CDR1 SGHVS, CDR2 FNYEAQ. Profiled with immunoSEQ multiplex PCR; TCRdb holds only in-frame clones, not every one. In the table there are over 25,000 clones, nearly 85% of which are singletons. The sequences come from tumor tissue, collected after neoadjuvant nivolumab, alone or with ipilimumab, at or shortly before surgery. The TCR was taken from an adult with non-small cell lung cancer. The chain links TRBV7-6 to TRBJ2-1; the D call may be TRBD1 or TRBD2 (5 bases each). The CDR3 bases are TGTGCCAGCAGTGCCGGGACGCAGTCCTACAATGAGCAGTTCTTC. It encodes CASSAGTQSYNEQFF.